This TCR beta chain was sequenced in a study of cytomegalovirus exposure and HLA in healthy donors (dated by TCRdb to about 2017). Background for the entire study: A later analysis indicated that the 120 or so validation repertoires were generated on the platform also employed for the roughly 650 repertoires of the first cohort. The study was designed to test whether signatures of past pathogen exposure could be identified by cataloging public T cell receptors. A separate validation cohort of 100 to 150 different subjects was used in addition to the roughly 700-subject first cohort. To predict cytomegalovirus infection status, the study brought together high-throughput TCR immunosequencing, statistical association of individual TCRs with disease status, and machine learning.

Taken from the germline V gene (reference sequence), the CDR1 and CDR2 loops are LNHNV and YYDKDF. Counted from cysteine to phenylalanine, this CDR3 has 14 amino acids. Only the CDR3 DNA stays, 42 bases, in frame from base 1. V is pared back by 5 bases and J by 0 bases, with 11 bases lying between the germline termini. Library preparation used the immunoSEQ multiplex PCR assay. The authors' analysis ran thus. A statistical classification framework was built for diagnosing cytomegalovirus status from the catalog of TCR beta chain sequences. TCRdb mirrors the immuneACCESS table, restricted to in-frame sequences. Some clones are absent from its copies; in checked studies, under half trace to an unresolved V gene, and the reason for the others is unknown. That table furnishes V, J and clone size, whereas the DNA furnished D and trimming. This sample holds roughly 150,000 clones; approximately 86% were observed only once. The top ten clones comprise 8.7% of the sample.

General conclusions and limits of the study: In both the original and validation cohorts, the classifier was reported to diagnose cytomegalovirus status with high specificity and sensitivity. In vitro tests confirmed that a few of the cytomegalovirus-associated TCR beta chains recognize cytomegalovirus antigens. Most TCR sequences were seen in very few donors, while some public TCRs were found in many individuals. Of the cluster scores, 90% to 95% were above 0 in a later analysis, which found that TCRs clustered in the first cohort also tended to co-occur in the 120 validation repertoires. It was suggested by the authors that the approach could potentially be generalized to other disease states and immunological phenotypes. A later analysis lacked HLA typing for the validation cohort, so it scored co-occurrence in that cohort across all 120 repertoires. In the study, around 150 TCR beta chains were listed as associated with cytomegalovirus.

This clone was seen ten or more times. The specificity of this receptor is unknown. Base qualities are not provided; no much larger clone lies one nucleotide away. The donors were included in the validation cohort of approximately 130 subjects, a group kept apart from the roughly 700-subject first cohort. Material: PBMCs. This sequence was found in a man aged 18-30 years in good health and CMV-seropositive. The chain is encoded by TRBV15 joined to TRBJ2-7; 5 matching bases give a weak D call of TRBD2. The nucleotide sequence is TGTGCCACCAGCGGTGAGGGCCTCTCCTACGAGCAGTACTTC. Its coded protein is CATSGEGLSYEQYF.